The 19 T cell receptor beta chains below come from one sample, sequenced in a study of a mutant IDH1 vaccine in newly diagnosed glioma. Noted time point: week 5, during vaccination. Every vaccine dose comprised 300 ug of mutant IDH1 20-mer peptide plus topical imiquimod. These receptors are not linked to any known antigen. Method: immunoSEQ multiplex PCR; TCRdb's copy keeps in-frame clones and lacks some. The profile covers about 37,000 clones, with about four fifths appearing a single time and approximately 25% taken by the ten largest. Material: PBMCs, obtained from a glioma patient whose treatment included an IDH1 peptide vaccine. These receptors originate from a man aged 25 to 40 with glioma.

This rearrangement joins TRBV2 to TRBJ1-2, with D possibly being TRBD1 (5 bases). CDR3 length: 15 amino acids. CDR1 is SNHLY, CDR2 FYNNEI, per germline. Trimming cost V 0 bases and J 5 bases, with 13 bases left between them. CDR3 residues: CASSEARRAAYGYTF. Here the CDR3 DNA reads TGTGCCAGCAGTGAAGCGCGCAGGGCGGCGTATGGCTACACCTTC.

This rearrangement joins TRBV7-9 to TRBJ2-7; D is possibly TRBD1 (5 bases). In germline, CDR1 is SEHNR, CDR2 FQNEAQ (reference sequence). V shed 5 bases and J shed 0 bases, with 11 bases lying between them. There are 14 residues in the CDR3. The chain's CDR3 is CASSPDTNSYEQYF. CDR3 DNA: TGTGCCAGCAGCCCGGACACAAACTCCTACGAGCAGTACTTC.

The rearrangement joins TRBV11-2 to TRBJ1-3, with unresolved D. In germline, CDR1 is SGHAT, CDR2 FQNNGV. V lost 4 bases to trimming and J lost 0 bases, with 19 bases between them. The CDR3 runs 18 residues. This chain's CDR3 is CASSSYRRRNSSGNTIYF. The DNA of the CDR3 is TGTGCCAGCAGCTCATACCGACGGAGGAATAGCTCTGGAAACACCATATATTTT.

The sample holds one count of this clone. V gene TRBV18 combines with J gene TRBJ1-5; 9 nucleotides line up with TRBD1. The CDR3 runs 15 residues. From germline, CDR1 is KGHSH and CDR2 LQKENI. After removal of 3 bases from V and 7 bases from J, the junction contained 7 bases not matched to a gene. Here the CDR3 reads CASSPGTGKGQPQHF. DNA for the CDR3: TGTGCCAGCTCACCCGGGACAGGGAAGGGGCAGCCCCAGCATTTT.

The CDR3, as DNA: TGTGCCAGCAGCTTAGGGGCGCGGACCGGGGAGCTGTTTTTT. This sequence encodes CASSLGARTGELFF. The chain uses TRBV7-8 and TRBJ2-2; D is undetermined. V gave up 1 base and J gave up 5 bases, with 8 bases separating them. The germline V gene has CDR1 SGHVS and CDR2 FQNEAQ. The CDR3 has 14 amino acids.

The chain has TRBV27 and TRBJ2-5; D gene unclear. V was shortened by 6 bases and J by 2 bases, with 13 bases between the two germline ends. The germline gives CDR1 MNHEY, CDR2 SMNVEV (reference sequence). CDR3 length equals 14 residues. CDR3 nucleotides: TGTGCCAGCAGCGAACGAGAAGCACAAGAGACCCAGTACTTC. Protein product: CASSEREAQETQYF.

The gene calls are TRBV2 and TRBJ2-1, with 11 positions matching TRBD2. Per the germline V gene, CDR1 is SNHLY and CDR2 is FYNNEI. CDR3 length: 17 amino acids. V was pared by 3 bases and J by 7 bases, with 11 bases of the junction left unmatched. The CDR3 sequence is CASSETRSGRAGNEQFF. The CDR3 DNA reads TGTGCCAGCAGTGAGACCCGTAGCGGGAGGGCCGGGAATGAGCAGTTCTTC.

The CDR3 reads CASSEDPGLSQPQHF. The CDR3 DNA reads TGTGCCAGCAGTGAAGACCCGGGGTTATCTCAGCCCCAGCATTTT. The rearrangement links TRBV2 to TRBJ1-5; D is unclear. V shed 1 base and J shed 6 bases, with 13 bases lying between them. Germline loops: CDR1 SNHLY, CDR2 FYNNEI. The CDR3 covers 15 residues.

The rearrangement uses TRBV27 and TRBJ2-1; TRBD1 aligns across 8 bases. The CDR3 contains 15 residues. V trimming: 4 bases; J trimming: 3 bases; junction bases outside the gene matches: 5. CDR1 and CDR2 from the germline V gene are MNHEY and SMNVEV (reference sequence). The CDR3, as DNA: TGTGCCAGCAGTTCCCGGACAGGGTTCTACAATGAGCAGTTCTTC. Its translation: CASSSRTGFYNEQFF.

This chain connects TRBV6-5 to TRBJ1-5; D may be TRBD1 (5 bases). CDR1 and CDR2 (germline): MNHEY, SVGAGI. V lost 2 bases to trimming and J lost 1 base, with 6 bases between them. The CDR3 runs 14 residues. This CDR3 is CASSYGGSNQPQHF. CDR3 nucleotides: TGTGCCAGCAGTTACGGGGGAAGCAATCAGCCCCAGCATTTT.

The chain has TRBV6-5 and TRBJ2-7; D possibly corresponds to TRBD2 (5 bases). The V gene lost 5 bases and the J gene lost 5 bases, with 7 bases spanning the gap. CDR1 is MNHEY, CDR2 SVGAGI, per germline. The CDR3 has 11 amino acids. The CDR3 loop reads CASSPGDEQYF. The DNA of the CDR3 is TGTGCCAGCAGTCCCGGGGACGAGCAGTACTTC.

This clone appeared a single time. The rearrangement links TRBV10-3 to TRBJ1-2, with 10 bases matching TRBD1. The CDR3 consists of 16 residues. In germline, CDR1 is ENHRY, CDR2 SYGVKD. J was trimmed by 5 bases and V by 4 bases; bases with no gene match: 10. CDR3 amino acids: CAISGGPGQGIYGYTF. CDR3 nucleotides: TGTGCCATCAGTGGTGGTCCGGGACAGGGGATTTATGGCTACACCTTC.

This chain links TRBV6-6 with TRBJ2-1; TRBD2 aligns across 7 bases. This CDR3 is built from 15 residues. Trimming at V came to 5 bases and at J to 2 bases, leaving 6 bases not matched to a gene. Germline CDR1 and CDR2: MNHNY and SVGAGI (reference sequence). The CDR3: CASSVPGGAYNEQFF. CDR3 sequence (DNA): TGTGCCAGCAGTGTACCGGGAGGTGCCTACAATGAGCAGTTCTTC.

This chain uses TRBV7-8 with TRBJ1-4, with 10 bases aligning to TRBD1. V was pared by 5 bases and J by 8 bases, with 11 bases of the junction left unmatched. Germline CDR1 is SGHVS and CDR2 is FQNEAQ. The CDR3 has 16 amino acids. The CDR3 nucleotides read TGTGCCAGCAGCCGGGGACAGGGGACGAGCGGCGAAAAACTGTTTTTT. It codes for CASSRGQGTSGEKLFF.

The chain carries TRBV5-1 and TRBJ2-7, with TRBD2 matching 9 bases. The CDR3 totals 16 residues. CDR1 SGHRS and CDR2 YFSETQ come from the germline V gene. V shed 0 bases, J shed 4 bases, and the junction held 8 bases outside the gene matches. The CDR3: CASSLGYGTSFYEQYF. CDR3 DNA: TGCGCCAGCAGCTTGGGTTACGGGACTAGCTTTTACGAGCAGTACTTC.

The V and J genes are TRBV5-6 and TRBJ2-1, with 13 bases aligning to TRBD2. Germline V gene data show CDR1 as SGHDT and CDR2 as YYEEEE. The junction had 8 bases not matched to a gene; V was cut back by 0 bases and J by 8 bases. The length of the CDR3 is 17 residues. The CDR3 DNA sequence: TGTGCCAGCAGCTTGGCCCGGACTAGCGGGAGATTCGATGAGCAGTTCTTC. Protein sequence: CASSLARTSGRFDEQFF.

J is TRBJ2-7 and V is TRBV30, with D hard to call. The CDR3 loop spans 14 amino acids. CDR1 is GTSNPN, CDR2 SVGIG, per germline (reference sequence). The V gene lost 0 bases and the J gene lost 2 bases, with 11 bases spanning the gap. The CDR3 region is CAWSVAGEPYEQYF. CDR3 in DNA: TGTGCCTGGAGTGTGGCAGGCGAACCCTACGAGCAGTACTTC.

This clone was counted between two and nine times. This chain connects TRBV4-1 to TRBJ2-7; 7 bases match TRBD1. CDR1 is MGHRA, CDR2 YSYEKL, per germline. J lost 0 bases, V lost 6 bases, and 11 bases had no gene match. The CDR3 is 16 amino acids. The CDR3 reads CASRDLTGRSSYEQYF. CDR3 DNA: TGCGCCAGCAGAGATCTGACAGGGCGAAGCTCCTACGAGCAGTACTTC.

CDR3 bases: TGTGCCAGCAGTGGGGCTAGCGGCTACGAGCAGTACTTC. Its translation: CASSGASGYEQYF. V gene TRBV6-1 combines with J gene TRBJ2-7; TRBD2 matches at 7 bases. Germline trimming cut 4 bases from V and 3 bases from J; bases unmatched to any gene: 3. The CDR3 totals 13 residues. The germline V gene has CDR1 MNHNS and CDR2 SASEGT.